The rows below give T cell receptor beta chains drawn from one sample of a study of T-cell memory formation after mild COVID-19. TCRdb ran MiXCR on the 5' RACE reads and lists one entry per CDR3 protein. This sample yields about 270,000 distinct CDR3 sequences, of which about a sixth are seen a single time; roughly 24% belongs to the top ten. Sequencing was done on a sample of PBMCs or a T cell subset sorted from them (not recorded which). The receptors come from a man aged 18 to 29 who had mild COVID-19 (a few samples of this study predate the infection). Cell type and time point are not known. Both conserved end residues are part of each CDR3. D genes are given only for firm matches. The listing skips clone size in some rows; elsewhere it reads once, few, many or a size class.

d_gene	v_gene	j_gene	abundance	CDR3aa	CDR3nt
TRBD1	TRBV7-2	TRBJ2-1	NA	CASSASQGDRSEQFF	TGTGCCAGCAGCGCGAGTCAGGGGGATAGGAGTGAGCAGTTCTTC
NA	TRBV30	TRBJ2-6	many	CAWGLTGGANVLTF	TGTGCCTGGGGGCTTACCGGGGGGGCCAACGTCCTGACTTTC
TRBD1	TRBV25-1	TRBJ2-7	NA	CASSPQGEEQYF	TGTGCCAGCAGTCCTCAGGGGGAGGAGCAGTACTTC
TRBD2	TRBV7-6	TRBJ2-7	many	CASSLSGGGQYEQYF	TGTGCCAGCAGCTTATCCGGCGGGGGGCAGTACGAGCAGTACTTC
NA	TRBV4-3	TRBJ2-2	few	CASSQEAGPAGELFF	TGCGCCAGCAGCCAGGAGGCAGGACCGGCCGGGGAGCTGTTTTTT
NA	TRBV7-9	TRBJ2-2	NA	CASSYGGPGELFF	TGTGCCAGCAGCTACGGGGGCCCCGGGGAGCTGTTTTTT
NA	TRBV5-1	TRBJ1-1	NA	CASSLSPLGNTEAFF	TGCGCCAGCAGCTTATCTCCGTTGGGGAACACTGAAGCTTTCTTT
NA	TRBV20-1	TRBJ2-5	NA	CSARVPVQETQYF	TGCAGTGCTAGAGTCCCCGTTCAAGAGACCCAGTACTTC
TRBD1	TRBV20-1	TRBJ1-1	NA	CSARRGREAFF	TGCAGTGCTAGGAGGGGGCGCGAAGCTTTCTTT
NA	TRBV6-5	TRBJ2-5	few	CASSRRDSPKETQYF	TGTGCCAGCAGCCGCCGTGACAGTCCCAAAGAGACCCAGTACTTC
TRBD2	TRBV18	TRBJ2-5	NA	CASSPGGTIETQYF	TGTGCCAGCTCACCGGGAGGGACGATAGAGACCCAGTACTTC
TRBD1	TRBV10-3	TRBJ1-1	NA	CAIGQVHEAFF	TGTGCCATCGGACAGGTCCATGAAGCTTTCTTT
NA	TRBV3-1	TRBJ2-7	NA	CASSQDRGPQVTQYF	TGTGCCAGCAGCCAAGACCGGGGACCCCAGGTAACGCAGTACTTC
NA	TRBV7-9	TRBJ2-3	few	CASSLGSFTDTQYF	TGTGCCAGCAGCTTAGGAAGTTTCACAGATACGCAGTATTTT
NA	TRBV7-9	TRBJ1-1	NA	CASSLTPEAFF	TGTGCCAGCAGCTTAACTCCTGAAGCTTTCTTT
NA	TRBV5-6	TRBJ1-4	NA	CASSGRPVGGNEKLFF	TGTGCCAGCAGCGGGAGACCAGTGGGGGGAAATGAAAAACTGTTTTTT
TRBD2	TRBV2	TRBJ2-3	few	CASSARAGESDTQYF	TGTGCCAGCAGTGCGCGGGCGGGGGAGTCAGATACGCAGTATTTT
NA	TRBV6-5	TRBJ1-2	NA	CASSYDSGGFYGYTF	TGTGCCAGCAGTTACGATTCGGGCGGATTCTATGGCTACACCTTC